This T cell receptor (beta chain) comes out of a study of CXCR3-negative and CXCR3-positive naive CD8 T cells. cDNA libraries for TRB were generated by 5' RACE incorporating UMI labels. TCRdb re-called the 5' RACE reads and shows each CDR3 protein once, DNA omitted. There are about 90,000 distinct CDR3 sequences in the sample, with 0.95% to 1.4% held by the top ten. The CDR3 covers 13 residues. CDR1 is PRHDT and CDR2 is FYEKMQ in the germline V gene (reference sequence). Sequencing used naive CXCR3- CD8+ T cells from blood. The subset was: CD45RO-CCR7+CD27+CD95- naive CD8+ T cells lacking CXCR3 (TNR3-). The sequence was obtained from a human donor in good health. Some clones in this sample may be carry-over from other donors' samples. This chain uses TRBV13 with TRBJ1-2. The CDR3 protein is CASSLRANYGYTF.